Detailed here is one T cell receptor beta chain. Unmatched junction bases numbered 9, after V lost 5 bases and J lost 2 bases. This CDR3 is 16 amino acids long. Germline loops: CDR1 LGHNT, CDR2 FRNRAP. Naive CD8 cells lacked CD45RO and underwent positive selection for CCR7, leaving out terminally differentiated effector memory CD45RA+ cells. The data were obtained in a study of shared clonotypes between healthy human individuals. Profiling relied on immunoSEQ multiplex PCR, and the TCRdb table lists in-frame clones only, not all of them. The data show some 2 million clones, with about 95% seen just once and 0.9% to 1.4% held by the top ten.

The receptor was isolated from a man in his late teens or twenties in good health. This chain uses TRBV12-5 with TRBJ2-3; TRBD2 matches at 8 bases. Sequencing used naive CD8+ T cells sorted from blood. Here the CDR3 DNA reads TGTGCTAGTGGTATCGGACTAGCCCCGTACACAGATACGCAGTATTTT. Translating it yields CASGIGLAPYTDTQYF.